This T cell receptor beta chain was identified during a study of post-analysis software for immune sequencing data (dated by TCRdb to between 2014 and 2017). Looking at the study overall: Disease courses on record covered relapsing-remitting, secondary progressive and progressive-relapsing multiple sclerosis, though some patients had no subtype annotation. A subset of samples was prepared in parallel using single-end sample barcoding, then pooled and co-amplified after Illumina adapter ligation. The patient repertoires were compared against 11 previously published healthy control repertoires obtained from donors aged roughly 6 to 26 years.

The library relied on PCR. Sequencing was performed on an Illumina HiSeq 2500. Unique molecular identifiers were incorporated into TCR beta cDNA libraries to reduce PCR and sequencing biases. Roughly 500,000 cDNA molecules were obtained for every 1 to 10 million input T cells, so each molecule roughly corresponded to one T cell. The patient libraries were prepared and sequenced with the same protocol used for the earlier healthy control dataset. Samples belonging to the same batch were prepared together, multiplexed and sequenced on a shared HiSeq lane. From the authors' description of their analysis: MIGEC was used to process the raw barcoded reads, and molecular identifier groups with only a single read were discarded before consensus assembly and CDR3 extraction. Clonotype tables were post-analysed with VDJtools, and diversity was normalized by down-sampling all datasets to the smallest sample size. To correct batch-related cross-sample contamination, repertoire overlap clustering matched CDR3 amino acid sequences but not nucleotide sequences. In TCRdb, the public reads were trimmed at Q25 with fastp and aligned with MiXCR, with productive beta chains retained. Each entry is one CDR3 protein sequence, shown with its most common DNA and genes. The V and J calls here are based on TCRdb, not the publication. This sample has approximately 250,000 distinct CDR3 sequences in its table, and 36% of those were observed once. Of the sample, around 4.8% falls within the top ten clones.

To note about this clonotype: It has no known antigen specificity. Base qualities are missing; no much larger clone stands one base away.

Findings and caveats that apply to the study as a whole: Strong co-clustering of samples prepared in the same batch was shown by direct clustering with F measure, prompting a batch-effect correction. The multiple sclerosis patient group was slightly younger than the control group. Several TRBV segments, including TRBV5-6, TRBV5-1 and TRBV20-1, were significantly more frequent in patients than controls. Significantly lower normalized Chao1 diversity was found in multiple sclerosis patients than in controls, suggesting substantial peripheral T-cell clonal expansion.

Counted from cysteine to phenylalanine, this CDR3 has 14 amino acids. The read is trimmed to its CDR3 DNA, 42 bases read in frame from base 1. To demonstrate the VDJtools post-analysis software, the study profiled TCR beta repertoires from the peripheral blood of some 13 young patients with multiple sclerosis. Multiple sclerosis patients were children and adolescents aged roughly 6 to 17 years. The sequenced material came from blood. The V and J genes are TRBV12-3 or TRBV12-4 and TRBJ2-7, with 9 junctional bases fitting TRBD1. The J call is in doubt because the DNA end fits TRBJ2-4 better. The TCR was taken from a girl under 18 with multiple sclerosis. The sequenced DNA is TGTGCCAGCAGTGAAGGGACAGGGCAAAACATTCAGTACTTC. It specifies CASSEGTGQNIQYF.